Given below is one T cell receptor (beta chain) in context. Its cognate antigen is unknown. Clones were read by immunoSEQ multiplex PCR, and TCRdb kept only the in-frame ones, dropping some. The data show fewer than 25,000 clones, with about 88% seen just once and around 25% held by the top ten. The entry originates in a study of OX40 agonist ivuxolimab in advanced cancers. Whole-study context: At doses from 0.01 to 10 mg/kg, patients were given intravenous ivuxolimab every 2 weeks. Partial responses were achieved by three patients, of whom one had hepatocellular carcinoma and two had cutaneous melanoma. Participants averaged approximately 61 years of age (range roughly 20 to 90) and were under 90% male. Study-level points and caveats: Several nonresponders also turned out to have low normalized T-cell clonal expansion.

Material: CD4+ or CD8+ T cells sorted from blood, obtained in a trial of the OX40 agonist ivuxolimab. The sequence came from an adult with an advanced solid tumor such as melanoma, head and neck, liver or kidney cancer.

The CDR3 spells CASRQGMNQPQHF. The CDR3 DNA reads TGTGCCAGCAGACAGGGAATGAATCAGCCCCAGCATTTT. The chain is built from TRBV2 and TRBJ1-5; a possible D gene is TRBD1 (6 bases). The V gene lost 6 bases and the J gene lost 4 bases, with 10 bases spanning the gap. CDR3 length: 13 amino acids. Germline CDR1 and CDR2: SNHLY and FYNNEI.